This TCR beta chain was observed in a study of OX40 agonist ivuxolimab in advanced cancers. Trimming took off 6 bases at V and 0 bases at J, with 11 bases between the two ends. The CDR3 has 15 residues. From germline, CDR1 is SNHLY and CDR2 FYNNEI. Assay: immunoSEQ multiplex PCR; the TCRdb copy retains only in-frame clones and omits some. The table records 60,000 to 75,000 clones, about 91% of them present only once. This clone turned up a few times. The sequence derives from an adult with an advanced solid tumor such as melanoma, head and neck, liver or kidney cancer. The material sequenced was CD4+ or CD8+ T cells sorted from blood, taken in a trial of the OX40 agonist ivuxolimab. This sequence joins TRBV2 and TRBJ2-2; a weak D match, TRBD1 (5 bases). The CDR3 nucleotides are TGTGCCAGCAGATACGGACAAGCGAACACCGGGGAGCTGTTTTTT. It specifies CASRYGQANTGELFF.